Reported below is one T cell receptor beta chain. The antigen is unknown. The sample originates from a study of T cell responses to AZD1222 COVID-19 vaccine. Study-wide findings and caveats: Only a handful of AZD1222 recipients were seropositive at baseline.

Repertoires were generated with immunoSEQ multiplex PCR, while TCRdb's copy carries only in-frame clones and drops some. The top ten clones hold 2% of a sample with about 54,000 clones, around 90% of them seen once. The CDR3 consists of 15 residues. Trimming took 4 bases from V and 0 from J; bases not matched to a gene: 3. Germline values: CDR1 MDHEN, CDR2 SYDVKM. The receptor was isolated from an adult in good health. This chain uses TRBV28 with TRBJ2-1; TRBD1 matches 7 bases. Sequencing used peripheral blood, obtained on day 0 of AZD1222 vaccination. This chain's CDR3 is CASSSAGGSYNEQFF. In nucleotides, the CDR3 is TGTGCCAGCAGTTCCGCAGGGGGCTCCTACAATGAGCAGTTCTTC.